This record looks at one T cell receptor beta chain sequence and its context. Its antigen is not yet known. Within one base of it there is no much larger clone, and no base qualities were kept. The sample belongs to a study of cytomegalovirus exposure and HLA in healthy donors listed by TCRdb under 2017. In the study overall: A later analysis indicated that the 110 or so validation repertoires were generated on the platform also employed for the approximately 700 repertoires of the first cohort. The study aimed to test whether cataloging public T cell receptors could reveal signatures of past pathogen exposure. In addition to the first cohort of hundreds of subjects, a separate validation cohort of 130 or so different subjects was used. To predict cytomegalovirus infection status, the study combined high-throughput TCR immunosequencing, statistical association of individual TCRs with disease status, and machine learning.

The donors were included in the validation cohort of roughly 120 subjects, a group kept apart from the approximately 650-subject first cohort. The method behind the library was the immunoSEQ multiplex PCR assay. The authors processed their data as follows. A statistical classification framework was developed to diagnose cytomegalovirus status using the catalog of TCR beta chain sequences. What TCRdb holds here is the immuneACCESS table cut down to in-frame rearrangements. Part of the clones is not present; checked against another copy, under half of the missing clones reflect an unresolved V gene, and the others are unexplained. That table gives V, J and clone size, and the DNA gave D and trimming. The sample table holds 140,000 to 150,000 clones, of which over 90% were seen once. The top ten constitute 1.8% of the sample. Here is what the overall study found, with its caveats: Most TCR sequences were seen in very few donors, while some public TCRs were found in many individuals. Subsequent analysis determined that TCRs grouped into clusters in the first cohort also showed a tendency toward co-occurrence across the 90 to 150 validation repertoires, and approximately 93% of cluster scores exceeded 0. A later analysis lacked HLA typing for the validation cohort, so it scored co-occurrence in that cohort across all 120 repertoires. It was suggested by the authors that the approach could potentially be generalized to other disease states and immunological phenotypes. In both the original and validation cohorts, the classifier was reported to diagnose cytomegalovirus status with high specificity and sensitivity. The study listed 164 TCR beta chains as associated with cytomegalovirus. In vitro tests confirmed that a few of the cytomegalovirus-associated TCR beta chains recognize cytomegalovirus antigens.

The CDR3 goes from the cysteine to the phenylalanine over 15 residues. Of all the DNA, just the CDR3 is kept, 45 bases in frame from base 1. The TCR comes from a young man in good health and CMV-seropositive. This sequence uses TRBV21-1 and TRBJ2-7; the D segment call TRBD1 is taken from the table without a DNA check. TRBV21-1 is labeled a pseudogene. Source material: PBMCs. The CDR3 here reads CASSQGSQGRDEQYF. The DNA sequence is TGTGCCAGCAGTCAAGGTTCTCAGGGCAGGGACGAGCAGTACTTC.